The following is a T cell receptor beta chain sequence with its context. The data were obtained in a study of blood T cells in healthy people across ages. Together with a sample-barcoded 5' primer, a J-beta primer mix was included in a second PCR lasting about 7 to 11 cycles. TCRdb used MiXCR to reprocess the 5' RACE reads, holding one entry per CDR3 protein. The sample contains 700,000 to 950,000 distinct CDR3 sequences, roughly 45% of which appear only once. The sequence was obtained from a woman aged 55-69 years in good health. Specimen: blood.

This CDR3 is CASTISTGGPDTQYF. Written as DNA, the CDR3 is TGCGCCAGCACCATATCGACAGGGGGTCCAGATACGCAGTATTTT. This sequence joins TRBV4-1 and TRBJ2-3; 9 nucleotides agree with TRBD1. Unmatched junction bases numbered 9, after V lost 7 bases and J lost 4 bases. This CDR3 comprises 15 residues. The germline CDR1 and CDR2 sequences are MGHRA and YSYEKL.